A single sample is the source of the 12 T cell receptor beta chains below, sequenced in a study of post-analysis software for immune sequencing data. TCR beta cDNA libraries had unique molecular identifiers. A single record per CDR3 protein comes from TCRdb applying MiXCR to the PCR reads. The sample contains hundreds of thousands of distinct CDR3 sequences, roughly 45% of which appear only once. Study results and limitations: Higher frequency in patients than in controls was seen for roughly five TRBV segments, with TRBV5-6, TRBV5-1 and TRBV20-1 among them.

The antigens these receptors bind are not known. Material for sequencing was blood. These receptor sequences come from a girl aged 5-17 years with multiple sclerosis.

The V gene is TRBV5-4, the J gene TRBJ1-2; 7 bases fit TRBD1. Germline lookup yields CDR1 SGHNT and CDR2 YYREEE (reference sequence). The trim removed 4 bases at V and 5 bases at J, leaving 8 bases unmatched. This CDR3 spans 14 amino acids. CDR3 region: CASSPAGQPYGYTF. CDR3 DNA sequence: TGTGCCAGCAGCCCTGCGGGACAGCCGTATGGCTACACCTTC.

The chain joins TRBV5-1 to TRBJ2-3, with 9 bases lining up with TRBD1. The germline V gene encodes CDR1 SGHRS and CDR2 YFSETQ. This CDR3 region has 14 residues. The V and J ends lost 4 bases and 6 bases, in that order; junction bases with no gene match: 6. The CDR3 region is CASSNGQGSDTQYF. In DNA, the CDR3 is TGCGCCAGCAGCAACGGACAGGGGAGCGATACGCAGTATTTT.

This clonotype has just a few counts. J is TRBJ2-6 and V is TRBV2; D ambiguous. The germline gives CDR1 SNHLY, CDR2 FYNNEI. Trimming stripped 8 bases from V and 0 bases from J, with 8 bases between. The CDR3 runs 14 residues. The CDR3 region has the DNA TGTGCCAGCCATGCCTACTCTGGGGCCAACGTCCTGACTTTC. Translating gives CASHAYSGANVLTF. The full variable domain, with the rest looked up from reference TRBV2 and TRBJ2-6, is EPEVTQTPSHQVTQMGQEVILRCVPISNHLYFYWYRQILGQKVEFLVSFYNNEISEKSEIFDDQFSVERPDGSNFTLKIRSTKLEDSAMYFCASHAYSGANVLTFGAGSRLTVL.

J is TRBJ1-5 and V is TRBV12-3 or TRBV12-4; 10 bases are shared with TRBD1. V shed 6 bases and J 6 bases; nucleotides not matched to a gene: 8. This CDR3 region has 15 residues. CDR3 bases: TGTGCCAGCAGCGCCGGGACAGGGGTACGTCAGCCCCAGCATTTT. Translated: CASSAGTGVRQPQHF.

The chain uses TRBV5-1 and TRBJ2-3, with D perhaps TRBD1 (6 bases). The V gene lost 3 bases and the J gene lost 1 base, with 12 bases spanning the gap. Germline CDR1 and CDR2: SGHRS and YFSETQ. The CDR3 covers 15 residues. DNA of the CDR3: TGCGCCAGCAGCTCCGGGACACCTGGCACAGATACGCAGTATTTT. Translated: CASSSGTPGTDTQYF.

This clonotype was counted only a few times. The V gene is TRBV3-1, the J gene TRBJ2-5, with 7 bases identical to TRBD2. The trim removed 4 bases at V and 3 bases at J, leaving 11 bases unmatched. The germline V gene has CDR1 LGHDT and CDR2 YNNKEL (reference sequence). This CDR3 contains 16 residues. Here the CDR3 DNA reads TGTGCCAGCAGCCCCCTATGGGCGGGGGTTGAAGAGACCCAGTACTTC. This sequence encodes CASSPLWAGVEETQYF.

This chain joins TRBV4-2 and TRBJ2-1; 13 bases fit TRBD2. The CDR3 is 18 amino acids. V shed 4 bases and J 5 bases; nucleotides not matched to a gene: 11. Germline V CDR1 and CDR2: LGHNA, YNFKEQ. The CDR3 reads CASSPSWTSGSFDNEQFF. The CDR3 DNA reads TGTGCCAGCAGCCCTTCCTGGACTAGCGGGAGTTTCGACAATGAGCAGTTCTTC.

The V and J genes are TRBV5-1 and TRBJ2-7, with D perhaps matching TRBD1 or TRBD2 (5 bases each). The germline V gene has CDR1 SGHRS and CDR2 YFSETQ. This CDR3 has 16 residues. Trimming shortened V by 0 bases and J by 1 base, and 14 bases separated the two germline ends. The CDR3 sequence is CASSLALRDDSYEQYF. DNA of the CDR3: TGCGCCAGCAGCTTGGCCCTTCGGGACGATTCCTACGAGCAGTACTTC. Based on the CDR3 plus reference TRBV5-1 and TRBJ2-7, the full variable domain is KAGVTQTPRYLIKTRGQQVTLSCSPISGHRSVSWYQQTPGQGLQFLFEYFSETQRNKGNFPGRFSGRQFSNSRSEMNVSTLELGDSALYLCASSLALRDDSYEQYFGPGTRLTVT.

The CDR3 reads CASRVGGTLSNYGYTF. The CDR3 coding sequence is TGTGCCAGCAGGGTGGGCGGAACCCTCAGTAACTATGGCTACACCTTC. This chain connects TRBV27 to TRBJ1-2; D not certain. This CDR3 has 16 residues. Germline V gives CDR1 MNHEY, CDR2 SMNVEV (reference sequence). The V and J ends lost 6 bases and 1 base respectively, with 18 bases between them.

Note on this clonotype: At one of its ends the junction is not consistent with the germline gene, which may arise from a read error. The rearrangement uses TRBV10-3 and TRBJ2-3, with TRBD2 matching 9 bases. Germline-derived CDR1 and CDR2 are ENHRY and SYGVKD. The CDR3 covers 15 residues. CDR3 bases: TGTGTCATCAGTGAAGAGCGGGGGGCCGGAGATACGCAGTATTTT. This gives the protein CVISEERGAGDTQYF.

The chain carries TRBV11-3 and TRBJ2-1; D could derive from TRBD1 or TRBD2 (6 bases each). CDR3 size: 14 residues. In germline, CDR1 is SGHNT, CDR2 YENEEA. The germline V and J ends were trimmed by 5 bases and 8 bases, with 16 bases remaining between them. DNA of the CDR3: TGTGCCAGCAGCGCCTCCGGGGGCCGGGATGAGCAGTTCTTC. Translating gives CASSASGGRDEQFF.

This clonotype appeared a few times. The V gene is TRBV29-1, the J gene TRBJ2-1, with 8 nucleotides matching TRBD2. The V and J ends lost 7 bases and 6 bases, in that order; junction bases with no gene match: 17. Germline V gene data show CDR1 as SQVTM and CDR2 as ANQGSEA. The CDR3 has 16 residues. DNA of the CDR3: TGCAGCGCGTCAACGAGAAGCGGGAGTACGGCCAATGAGCAGTTCTTC. Residues: CSASTRSGSTANEQFF.